Listed below are T cell receptor beta chains from one sample, sequenced in a study of cytomegalovirus exposure and HLA in healthy donors. Using immunoSEQ multiplex PCR, the repertoire was profiled, and TCRdb retains in-frame clones only, with some absent. The sample comprises tens of thousands of clones, approximately 90% of which are singletons, and 2% to 2.5% rests with the top ten. The source material was PBMCs. The receptors derive from a man younger than 35 in good health and CMV-seronegative. CDR3s include the opening cysteine and the closing phenylalanine or tryptophan. D genes are given only for firm matches. A row's size may be missing; if present it is once, few, many or a size class.

>TRBD1|TRBJ1-1|-|TRBV7-9
TGTGCCAGCAGCGCGGACAGGGGGGGATACACTGAAGCTTTCTTT
CASSADRGGYTEAFF
>-|TRBJ1-1|-|TRBV6-1
TGTGCCAGCAGTGACCCGGGACAAAACACTGAAGCTTTCTTT
CASSDPGQNTEAFF
>TRBD2|TRBJ2-5|-|TRBV16
TGTGCCAGCAGCCAATCGGAGGGAGGGAGTCGTGGAGAGACCCAGTACTTC
CASSQSEGGSRGETQYF
>TRBD1|TRBJ2-7|-|TRBV20-1
TGCAGTGCTCGACAGGGGTGCGAGCAGTACTTC
CSARQGCEQYF
>-|TRBJ2-4|-|TRBV28
TGTGCCAGCAGTTCTTTAGGAGGGGCTTCCAAAAACATTCAGTACTTC
CASSSLGGASKNIQYF
>-|TRBJ1-6|-|TRBV5-4
TGTGCCAGCAGCTTGCGGACGGGAAATTCACCCCTCCACTTT
CASSLRTGNSPLHF
>TRBD1|TRBJ2-3|once|TRBV20-1
TGCAGTGCTTTGACAGGGAGTACGCAGTATTTT
CSALTGSTQYF
>-|TRBJ2-4|-|TRBV5-6
TGTGCCAGCAGCTCAGGGGCCGGGGCGAACATTCAGTACTTC
CASSSGAGANIQYF
>-|TRBJ1-2|-|TRBV28
TGTGCCAGCAGTCGAGCGCTATACTATGGCTACACCTTC
CASSRALYYGYTF
>-|TRBJ1-2|-|TRBV28
TGTGCCAGCAGTCGCGGGGTTTATGGCTACACCTTC
CASSRGVYGYTF
>-|TRBJ2-4|-|TRBV28
TGTGCCAGCAGTTCGGTACCCTTAAACATTCAGTACTTC
CASSSVPLNIQYF
>-|TRBJ2-4|-|TRBV28
TGTGCCAGCAGTTACAGCCCCAAAAACATTCAGTACTTC
CASSYSPKNIQYF
>TRBD1|TRBJ2-7|-|TRBV7-9
TGTGCCAGCAGCTCCGGACAGGGGCCCACAATCTACGAGCAGTACTTC
CASSSGQGPTIYEQYF
>TRBD2|TRBJ2-7|-|TRBV9
TGTGCCAGCAGCGTAGACCCCCCCCTGGGACTAGCGGGAGAGCAGTACTTC
CASSVDPPLGLAGEQYF
>TRBD2|TRBJ2-3|-|TRBV19
TGTGCCAGTAGTATTGGTGTCGCGGGAGTCTTTGATACGCAGTATTTT
CASSIGVAGVFDTQYF
>-|TRBJ2-2|-|TRBV11-2
TGTGCCAGCAGCCCTATGAGGGTGAGGGCCGGGGAGCTGTTTTTT
CASSPMRVRAGELFF
>-|TRBJ2-7|once|TRBV19
TGTGCCAGTAGTATATCCCTAGCGCGGGAGCAGTACTTC
CASSISLAREQYF
>-|TRBJ2-7|few|TRBV5-4
TGTGCCAGCAGCTTGGCCGGGGGAATCACTCGCTACGAGCAGTACTTC
CASSLAGGITRYEQYF
>-|TRBJ2-1|-|TRBV28
TGTGCCAGCTGCTCGGGGGTGAGAGAGCAGTTCTTC
CASCSGVREQFF
>-|TRBJ1-3|once|TRBV13
TGTGCCAGCAGCGACAGGTCGGCGGGCAACACCATATATTTT
CASSDRSAGNTIYF
>-|TRBJ2-3|-|TRBV15
TGTGCCACCAGCATAGAGCCGGGACAAACCACAGATACGCAGTATTTT
CATSIEPGQTTDTQYF
>TRBD1|TRBJ1-4|-|TRBV5-1
TGCGCCAGCAGCCCGGGGACAGGGTTCAATGAAAAACTGTTTTTT
CASSPGTGFNEKLFF
>-|TRBJ1-1|-|TRBV13
TGTGCCAGCAGCTTAGGCCCTGACACTGAAGCTTTCTTT
CASSLGPDTEAFF
>-|TRBJ1-1|few|TRBV25-1
TGTGCCAGCAGTACCCGGCGGGGTGAAGCTTTCTTT
CASSTRRGEAFF
>TRBD2|TRBJ2-3|-|TRBV5-4
TGTGCCAGCAGCTTGGTAGCGGGAGAAACAGATACGCAGTATTTT
CASSLVAGETDTQYF
>TRBD1|TRBJ1-5|-|TRBV30
TGTGCCTGGGACAGGGGAAATGGAAATCAGCCCCAGCATTTT
CAWDRGNGNQPQHF
>TRBD2|TRBJ2-3|few|TRBV18
TGTGCCAGCTCGGTAGCGGGAGCCCACCCAGATACGCAGTATTTT
CASSVAGAHPDTQYF
>-|TRBJ1-1|once|TRBV28
TGTGCCAGCAGTTTATTGGCCCCGACAAACACTGAAGCTTTCTTT
CASSLLAPTNTEAFF
>TRBD2|TRBJ2-7|-|TRBV7-2
TGTGCCAGCAGCTCCCTAGCGGGTAACTACGAGCAGTACTTC
CASSSLAGNYEQYF
>TRBD2|TRBJ2-1|-|TRBV9
TGTGCCAGCAGCCCCCGGGGTAGCGGGAGGGCAGGTAATGAGCAGTTCTTC
CASSPRGSGRAGNEQFF
>-|TRBJ1-3|-|TRBV15
TGTGCCACCAGCAGAGATCCCCCGAGCTCTGGAAACACCATATATTTT
CATSRDPPSSGNTIYF
>TRBD1|TRBJ2-5|-|TRBV11-2
TGTGCCAGCAGCTTAGAAACAGGGGCCGCCTTGGGTGAGCAGTACTTC
CASSLETGAALGEQYF
>TRBD2|TRBJ2-1|-|TRBV5-4
TGTGCCAGCAGGAACGGACTAGCGGGGAAACGCTCCTACAATGAGCAGTTCTTC
CASRNGLAGKRSYNEQFF
>-|TRBJ2-1|once|TRBV10-3
TGTGCCATCAGTGTTCTCGAGTCGGGGGATGAGCAGTTCTTC
CAISVLESGDEQFF
>TRBD2|TRBJ2-1|-|TRBV6-5
TGTGCCAGCAGTTACGAGGCGGGAGGGTACGGTGAGCAGTTCTTC
CASSYEAGGYGEQFF
>-|TRBJ1-1|-|TRBV25-1
TGTGCCAGCAGTGAAATGGGCAGGGCTGAAGCTTTCTTT
CASSEMGRAEAFF
>TRBD2|TRBJ2-7|-|TRBV27
TGTGCCAGCAGTCCCGTAGGACTAGGTGTCTACGAGCAGTACTTC
CASSPVGLGVYEQYF